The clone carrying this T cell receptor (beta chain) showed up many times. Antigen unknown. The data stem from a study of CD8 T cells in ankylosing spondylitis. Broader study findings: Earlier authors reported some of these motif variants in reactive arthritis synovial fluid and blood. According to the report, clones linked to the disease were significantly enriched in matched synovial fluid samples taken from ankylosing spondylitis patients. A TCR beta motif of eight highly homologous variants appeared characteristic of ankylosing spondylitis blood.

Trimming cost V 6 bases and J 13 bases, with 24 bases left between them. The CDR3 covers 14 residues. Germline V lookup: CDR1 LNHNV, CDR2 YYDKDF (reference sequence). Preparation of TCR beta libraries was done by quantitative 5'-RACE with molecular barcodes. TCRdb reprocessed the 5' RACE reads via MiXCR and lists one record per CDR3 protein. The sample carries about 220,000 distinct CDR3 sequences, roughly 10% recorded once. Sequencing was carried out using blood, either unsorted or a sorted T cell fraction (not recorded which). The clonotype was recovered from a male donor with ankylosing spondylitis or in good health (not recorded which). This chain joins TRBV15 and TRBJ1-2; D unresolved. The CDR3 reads CATRATEPLMEVTF. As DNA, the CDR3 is TGTGCCACCAGAGCGACGGAGCCCCTTATGGAAGTCACCTTC.